Listed below are T cell receptor beta chains from one sample, sequenced in a study of blood T cell repertoires in COVID-19. Clones were read by immunoSEQ multiplex PCR, and TCRdb kept only the in-frame ones, dropping some. The sample has about 250,000 clones, 70% to 75% seen once; the top ten hold about 3%. Material for sequencing was peripheral blood. These TCRs come from a woman older than 75 with acute or convalescent COVID-19. CDR3s include the opening cysteine and the closing phenylalanine or tryptophan. Fields, in order: J gene, V gene, D gene, clone size, CDR3 protein, CDR3 DNA. A D gene is named only where the DNA matches it firmly. Rows give clone size only sometimes, using once, few, many, or a class for an expanded clone.

TRBJ2-1	TRBV11-1	-	few	CASSLEGGRYEQFF	TGTGCCAGCAGCTTAGAGGGGGGGCGGTACGAGCAGTTCTTC
TRBJ1-1	TRBV5-4	-	-	CASSNRAQGNTEAFF	TGTGCCAGCAGCAACCGGGCCCAGGGTAACACTGAAGCTTTCTTT
TRBJ2-5	TRBV6-2/TRBV6-3	-	once	CASSNRDWYQETQYF	TGTGCCAGCAGCAACCGGGACTGGTACCAAGAGACCCAGTACTTC
TRBJ1-1	TRBV6-5	-	-	CASKSQWLQNTEAFF	TGTGCCAGCAAGTCCCAATGGCTGCAGAACACTGAAGCTTTCTTT
TRBJ1-6	TRBV5-8	-	-	CASSLAVVRQEDGQGHF	TGTGCCAGCAGCTTGGCCGTTGTCCGGCAGGAAGATGGCCAAGGCCACTTT
TRBJ1-5	TRBV6-1	-	-	CASSEQGLANQPQHF	TGTGCCAGCAGTGAACAGGGTTTAGCAAATCAGCCCCAGCATTTT
TRBJ1-3	TRBV7-2	-	-	CASSLAAGSGNTIYF	TGTGCCAGCAGCTTAGCGGCGGGCTCTGGAAACACCATATATTTT
TRBJ1-1	TRBV7-9	-	-	CASSQLEATEAFF	TGTGCCAGCAGCCAGCTAGAGGCCACTGAAGCTTTCTTT
TRBJ1-2	TRBV13	-	-	CASSLDRVRSGYTF	TGTGCCAGCAGCTTAGACAGGGTCAGGAGTGGCTACACCTTC
TRBJ2-3	TRBV5-1	-	-	CASSFFPPGGTDTQYF	TGCGCCAGCAGCTTTTTCCCCCCCGGGGGCACAGATACGCAGTATTTT
TRBJ1-1	TRBV2	-	-	CASMSADEAFF	TGTGCCAGCATGTCGGCGGATGAAGCTTTCTTT
TRBJ1-1	TRBV9	-	-	CASSVGGVRTEAFF	TGTGCCAGCAGCGTAGGCGGAGTTCGGACTGAAGCTTTCTTT
TRBJ2-5	TRBV10-3	TRBD2	-	CAISEGAGGQETQYF	TGTGCCATCAGTGAGGGAGCGGGGGGGCAAGAGACCCAGTACTTC
TRBJ2-3	TRBV19	TRBD1	-	CASSMGTGGTDTQYF	TGTGCCAGTAGTATGGGGACAGGGGGCACAGATACGCAGTATTTT
TRBJ2-6	TRBV4-1	-	many	CASSLQNSGANVLTF	TGCGCCAGCAGCCTTCAGAACTCTGGGGCCAACGTCCTGACTTTC
TRBJ1-2	TRBV3-1/TRBV3-2	-	-	CASSPRRGDGYTF	TGTGCCAGCAGCCCCAGACGGGGGGATGGCTACACCTTC
TRBJ1-2	TRBV7-2	-	-	CASSLGVRVGLNYGYTF	TGTGCCAGCAGCTTAGGTGTCAGGGTGGGTTTGAACTATGGCTACACCTTC
TRBJ1-6	TRBV7-9	-	-	CASSLGGTGGYSPLHF	TGTGCCAGCAGCTTAGGGGGAACCGGGGGATACTCACCCCTCCACTTT
TRBJ2-1	TRBV7-2	-	-	CASSSSGSYNEQFF	TGTGCCAGCAGCTCCAGCGGCTCCTACAATGAGCAGTTCTTC
TRBJ1-1	TRBV5-1	TRBD1	-	CASSRTGKDTEAFF	TGCGCCAGCAGCCGGACAGGGAAGGACACTGAAGCTTTCTTT
TRBJ2-2	TRBV19	-	few	CASSINPGWELFF	TGTGCCAGTAGTATAAACCCAGGATGGGAGCTGTTTTTT
TRBJ2-7	TRBV7-8	TRBD1	many	CASSLVQGARYEQYF	TGTGCCAGCAGCTTAGTTCAGGGGGCTCGATACGAGCAGTACTTC
TRBJ2-7	TRBV7-9	-	many	CASTKGRLAYEQYF	TGTGCCAGCACCAAAGGACGGCTAGCCTACGAGCAGTACTTC
TRBJ1-2	TRBV20-1	-	-	CSASPTTNYGYTF	TGCAGTGCTAGTCCCACAACAAATTATGGCTACACCTTC
TRBJ1-1	TRBV19	-	-	CASSIDGGATPEAFF	TGTGCCAGTAGTATCGATGGGGGGGCGACACCTGAAGCTTTCTTT
TRBJ2-3	TRBV6-5	-	-	CASSNQRWTSTQYF	TGTGCCAGCAGTAACCAGAGGTGGACAAGTACGCAGTATTTT
TRBJ1-5	TRBV7-2	-	-	CASSPPGGPRSNQPQHF	TGTGCCAGCAGCCCCCCCGGGGGTCCCAGAAGCAATCAGCCCCAGCATTTT
TRBJ1-5	TRBV7-2	-	-	CASSLGIRGNQPQHF	TGTGCCAGCAGCTTGGGCATCAGGGGCAATCAGCCCCAGCATTTT
TRBJ1-6	TRBV9	-	-	CASRQPQPDSPLHF	TGTGCCAGCAGACAGCCACAACCGGATTCACCCCTCCACTTT
TRBJ1-2	TRBV19	TRBD1	-	CATEPGQGGHGYTF	TGTGCCACCGAACCGGGACAGGGTGGTCATGGCTACACCTTC
TRBJ1-3	TRBV4-1	TRBD1	-	CASSQDPGGVITRGNTIYF	TGCGCCAGCAGCCAAGATCCAGGGGGAGTTATAACGCGGGGAAACACCATATATTTT
TRBJ1-6	TRBV7-9	-	many	CASSLLGAYNSPLHF	TGTGCCAGCAGCTTATTGGGGGCGTATAATTCACCCCTCCACTTT
TRBJ1-2	TRBV29-1	-	-	CSVPGRGSLYGYTF	TGCAGCGTCCCAGGCAGGGGCTCTCTCTATGGCTACACCTTC
TRBJ1-2	TRBV4-3	TRBD1	-	CASSQADRGDGYTF	TGCGCCAGCAGCCAAGCCGACAGGGGGGATGGCTACACCTTC
TRBJ1-6	TRBV6-5	-	-	CASSYSGSHSPLHF	TGTGCCAGCAGTTACAGCGGTTCTCATTCACCCCTCCACTTT
TRBJ1-6	TRBV5-1	TRBD1	-	CASSLEGTGTFSPLHF	TGCGCCAGCAGCTTAGAAGGGACAGGAACTTTTTCACCCCTCCACTTT
TRBJ2-7	TRBV19	-	-	CASSEAGQNYEQYF	TGTGCCAGTAGTGAGGCGGGGCAAAACTACGAGCAGTACTTC
TRBJ2-1	TRBV11-2	TRBD2	few	CASSLAASGLYNEQFF	TGTGCCAGCAGCTTAGCGGCTAGCGGGCTATACAATGAGCAGTTCTTC
TRBJ1-3	TRBV19	-	-	CASSAQTVHSGNTIYF	TGTGCCAGTAGTGCCCAGACAGTCCACTCTGGAAACACCATATATTTT
TRBJ2-1	TRBV29-1	TRBD2	-	CSVSGWGGSYNEQFF	TGCAGCGTTTCCGGGTGGGGGGGTTCCTACAATGAGCAGTTCTTC
TRBJ1-5	TRBV28	-	-	CASRLLQGNQPQHF	TGTGCCAGCAGGTTACTCCAGGGAAACCAGCCCCAGCATTTT
TRBJ2-1	TRBV6-2/TRBV6-3	TRBD1	-	CASSYSDRPEQFF	TGTGCCAGCAGTTACTCGGACAGGCCTGAGCAGTTCTTC
TRBJ1-2	TRBV12-3/TRBV12-4	-	-	CASSWGHDYGYTF	TGTGCCAGCAGTTGGGGACACGACTATGGCTACACCTTC
TRBJ2-5	TRBV9	TRBD2	-	CASGRTSGVGETQYF	TGTGCCAGCGGAAGGACTAGCGGGGTGGGAGAGACCCAGTACTTC
TRBJ1-2	TRBV27	TRBD1	-	CASSSRDRGPYTF	TGTGCCAGCAGTAGCCGGGACAGGGGCCCGTACACCTTC
TRBJ1-2	TRBV5-1	TRBD1	-	CASSSQGASSGYTF	TGCGCCAGCAGCAGCCAGGGGGCTAGTAGTGGCTACACCTTC
TRBJ2-1	TRBV7-3	TRBD1	-	CASSRGTDNEQFF	TGTGCCAGCAGCAGAGGGACAGACAATGAGCAGTTCTTC
TRBJ2-3	TRBV2	TRBD2	-	CASSRGEGTQYF	TGTGCCAGCAGCCGGGGGGAAGGGACGCAGTATTTT
TRBJ1-6	TRBV7-9	-	-	CASSFAQGTSPLHF	TGTGCCAGCAGCTTTGCACAGGGTACCTCACCCCTCCACTTT
TRBJ2-3	TRBV19	TRBD2	-	CASSLLRVAGATDTQYF	TGTGCCAGTAGTCTCCTCAGGGTAGCGGGAGCCACAGATACGCAGTATTTT
TRBJ2-7	TRBV19	-	-	CASSPRQSYEQYF	TGTGCCAGTAGTCCTCGACAGAGCTACGAGCAGTACTTC
TRBJ2-2	TRBV5-1	TRBD1	-	CASSHSDRATGELFF	TGCGCCAGCAGCCACAGCGACAGGGCGACCGGGGAGCTGTTTTTT
TRBJ1-1	TRBV10-3	-	few	CAISESTTPNTEAFF	TGTGCCATCAGTGAGTCGACAACACCTAACACTGAAGCTTTCTTT
TRBJ1-1	TRBV19	-	-	CASSIGGRGGTEAFF	TGTGCCAGTAGTATAGGTGGCAGGGGTGGCACTGAAGCTTTCTTT
TRBJ2-1	TRBV9	TRBD2	-	CASSGSSGGMNEQFF	TGTGCCAGCAGCGGCTCTAGCGGGGGGATGAATGAGCAGTTCTTC
TRBJ2-3	TRBV9	-	-	CASSETTGWGGLSTDTQYF	TGTGCCAGCAGCGAGACCACTGGATGGGGGGGCCTAAGCACAGATACGCAGTATTTT
TRBJ2-3	TRBV19	TRBD2	-	CASSYSGTYASTDTQYF	TGTGCCAGTAGTTATAGCGGGACCTACGCTAGCACAGATACGCAGTATTTT
TRBJ2-2	TRBV2	-	-	CASTAGYNTGELFF	TGTGCCAGCACCGCGGGCTATAACACCGGGGAGCTGTTTTTT
TRBJ2-3	TRBV12-3/TRBV12-4	TRBD2	-	CASRPPLGGMQYF	TGTGCCAGCAGGCCTCCCTTGGGGGGGATGCAGTATTTT
TRBJ1-5	TRBV7-2	-	few	CASSLQGNQPQHF	TGTGCCAGCAGCTTACAGGGAAATCAGCCCCAGCATTTT